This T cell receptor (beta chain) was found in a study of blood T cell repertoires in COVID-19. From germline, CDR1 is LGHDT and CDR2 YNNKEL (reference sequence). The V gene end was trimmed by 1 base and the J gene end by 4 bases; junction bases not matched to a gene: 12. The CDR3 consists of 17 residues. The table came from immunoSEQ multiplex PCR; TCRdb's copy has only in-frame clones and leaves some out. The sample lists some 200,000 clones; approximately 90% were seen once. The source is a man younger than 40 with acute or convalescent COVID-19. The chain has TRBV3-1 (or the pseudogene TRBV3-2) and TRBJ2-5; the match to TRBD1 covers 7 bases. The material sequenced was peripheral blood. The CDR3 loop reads CASSQGLWQHRGETQYF. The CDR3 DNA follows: TGTGCCAGCAGCCAAGGTTTGTGGCAGCACAGGGGAGAGACCCAGTACTTC.